These 27 T cell receptor beta chains came from one sample sequenced in a study of shared T cell receptors in the human thymus. The protocol was immunoSEQ multiplex PCR, while the TCRdb copy is restricted to in-frame clones and leaves out a portion. Counted here are about 660,000 clones, around nine tenths occurring once; the ten biggest clones make up 0.0095% to 0.012%. The same data also went into a second study, on human thymus T cells.

Sequencing was performed on thymocytes. These receptors came from a boy younger than two with a congenital heart defect.

The table lists this clone with a count of one. V and J are TRBV18 and TRBJ2-7; the match to TRBD2 covers 11 bases. The V gene end was trimmed by 5 bases and the J gene end by 7 bases; junction bases not matched to a gene: 10. The CDR3 sequence is 15 residues long. Germline CDR1 and CDR2: KGHSH and LQKENI. For the CDR3, the DNA is TGTGCCAGCTCATCGACTCTAGCGGGAGGAGGTGAGCAGTACTTC. Its protein product is CASSSTLAGGGEQYF.

This rearrangement joins TRBV30 to TRBJ2-7, with 8 positions matching TRBD1. The junction had 6 bases not matched to a gene; V was cut back by 5 bases and J by 3 bases. CDR1 and CDR2 from the germline V gene are GTSNPN and SVGIG (reference sequence). The CDR3 sequence is 13 residues long. In DNA, the CDR3 is TGTGCCTGGGGGACAGGACAACTCTACGAGCAGTACTTC. It specifies CAWGTGQLYEQYF.

This clone was observed a single time. The chain couples TRBV5-4 to TRBJ2-1; 7 bases match TRBD2. This CDR3 contains 15 residues. Germline values: CDR1 SGHNT, CDR2 YYREEE (reference sequence). V lost 2 bases and J lost 6; bases outside the gene matches: 8. The CDR3 spells CASSFGRESPNEQFF. The CDR3 DNA sequence: TGTGCCAGCAGCTTCGGGCGGGAGTCCCCCAATGAGCAGTTCTTC. The whole variable domain, filled in from reference TRBV5-4 and TRBJ2-1, reads ETGVTQSPTHLIKTRGQQVTLRCSSQSGHNTVSWYQQALGQGPQFIFQYYREEENGRGNFPPRFSGLQFPNYSSELNVNALELDDSALYLCASSFGRESPNEQFFGPGTRLTVL.

This chain links TRBV4-1 with TRBJ2-3, with TRBD2 identical over 11 bases. CDR1 and CDR2 (germline): MGHRA, YSYEKL. After removal of 2 bases from V and 4 bases from J, the junction contained 14 bases not matched to a gene. The CDR3 length is 19 residues. The CDR3: CASSQRWTSGLSGADTQYF. CDR3 nucleotide sequence: TGCGCCAGCAGCCAACGTTGGACTAGCGGGCTCTCGGGGGCAGATACGCAGTATTTT.

The chain has TRBV5-1 and TRBJ2-2; 7 bases map to TRBD1. Losses at the gene ends were 4 bases for V and 5 bases for J; bases not matched to a gene: 17. Germline values: CDR1 SGHRS, CDR2 YFSETQ. This CDR3 contains 18 residues. DNA of the CDR3: TGCGCCAGCAGCCCCTTCCGGGACAGCTCTTTGCGGACCGGGGAGCTGTTTTTT. It specifies CASSPFRDSSLRTGELFF.

CDR3: CASSQDRGRKNIQYF. The CDR3 DNA is TGCGCCAGCAGCCAAGATCGCGGGAGGAAAAACATTCAGTACTTC. The chain combines TRBV4-3 with TRBJ2-4, with TRBD2 identical over 8 bases. Germline CDR1 reads LGHNA; CDR2 reads YSLEER. V was pared by 0 bases and J by 4 bases, with 2 bases of the junction left unmatched. This CDR3 has 15 residues.

V gene TRBV25-1 combines with J gene TRBJ2-5, with TRBD1 identical over 9 bases. Trimming at V came to 1 base and at J to 5 bases, leaving 8 bases not matched to a gene. Germline assignment: CDR1 MGHDK and CDR2 SYGVNS. This CDR3 is 16 amino acids long. This CDR3 reads CASSESGQGRRETQYF. The CDR3 nucleotides read TGTGCCAGCAGTGAATCGGGACAGGGCAGGCGTGAGACCCAGTACTTC. The entire variable domain, with the rest obtained from reference TRBV25-1 and TRBJ2-5, is as follows: EADIYQTPRYLVIGTGKKITLECSQTMGHDKMYWYQQDPGMELHLIHYSYGVNSTEKGDLSSESTVSRIRTEHFPLTLESARPSHTSQYLCASSESGQGRRETQYFGPGTRLLVL.

This clone was observed a handful of times. The chain links TRBV28 to TRBJ2-1; 10 bases align to TRBD2. From germline, CDR1 is MDHEN and CDR2 SYDVKM. CDR3 length equals 18 residues. V was pared by 4 bases and J by 9 bases, with 18 bases of the junction left unmatched. The CDR3 reads CASSSPETIAGGLSEQFF. CDR3 in DNA: TGTGCCAGCAGTTCCCCCGAAACTATAGCGGGAGGACTGAGTGAGCAGTTCTTC.

J is TRBJ2-1 and V is TRBV4-2, with TRBD1 identical over 9 bases. Germline V CDR1 and CDR2: LGHNA, YNFKEQ. This CDR3 region has 15 residues. The junction had 5 bases not matched to a gene; V was cut back by 5 bases and J by 3 bases. The CDR3 sequence is CASSDRDRVYNEQFF. In DNA form, the CDR3 reads TGTGCCAGCAGCGACCGGGACAGGGTCTACAATGAGCAGTTCTTC.

The gene calls are TRBV13 and TRBJ2-7, with D possibly being TRBD2 (5 bases). CDR1 is PRHDT, CDR2 FYEKMQ, per germline (reference sequence). There are 14 residues in the CDR3. The V end lost 0 bases, the J end lost 7 bases, and 13 bases lay between the germline ends. CDR3 in DNA: TGTGCCAGCAGCTTAGGGGTTCCTTCGGGGGAGCAGTACTTC. It is translated as CASSLGVPSGEQYF.

V gene TRBV4-2 combines with J gene TRBJ2-1; the match to TRBD2 covers 10 bases. Germline-derived CDR1 and CDR2 are LGHNA and YNFKEQ. The V and J ends lost 0 bases and 8 bases, in that order; junction bases with no gene match: 22. This CDR3 region has 21 residues. DNA for the CDR3: TGTGCCAGCAGCCAAGATCTATGGGGCCCAAGATTTAGCGGGAGGACCGATGAGCAGTTCTTC. Protein sequence: CASSQDLWGPRFSGRTDEQFF.

The chain is built from TRBV7-8 and TRBJ1-5; TRBD1 might be the D (5 bases). With 7 bases removed from V and 2 bases from J, the gap between germline ends came to 12 bases. In germline, CDR1 is SGHVS, CDR2 FQNEAQ. The length of the CDR3 is 14 residues. In DNA, the CDR3 is TGTGCCAGCATGACCCAGGGCCGCAATCAGCCCCAGCATTTT. Translated: CASMTQGRNQPQHF.

The chain links TRBV27 to TRBJ2-1, with TRBD1 matching over 9 bases. The CDR3 is 15 amino acids. Germline loops: CDR1 MNHEY, CDR2 SMNVEV (reference sequence). Trimming removed 5 bases from V and 7 bases from J; junction bases left unmatched: 9. The CDR3 nucleotides are TGTGCCAGCAGTCCAGGGACAGGGCCGGAGAATGAGCAGTTCTTC. Residues: CASSPGTGPENEQFF.

The CDR3 DNA is TGTGCCAGCAGTGAAGACAGGTGGTTGTACTTC. It codes for CASSEDRWLYF. This chain joins TRBV25-1 and TRBJ2-7; D possibly corresponds to TRBD1 (6 bases). This CDR3 has 11 amino acids. Trimming took off 2 bases at V and 12 bases at J, with 11 bases between the two ends. Germline V lookup: CDR1 MGHDK, CDR2 SYGVNS.

The chain has TRBV30 and TRBJ1-4; D is undetermined. Germline V gene sequence: CDR1 GTSNPN, CDR2 SVGIG (reference sequence). Trimming removed 3 bases at V and 10 bases at J, with 15 bases between. The CDR3 is made up of 13 amino acids. The chain's CDR3 is CAWRTAEGPKLFF. CDR3 in DNA: TGTGCCTGGAGGACGGCGGAGGGCCCAAAACTGTTTTTT.

The chain has TRBV6-5 and TRBJ2-2; 8 positions agree with TRBD2. CDR3 length equals 16 residues. Germline CDR1 is MNHEY and CDR2 is SVGAGI. V gave up 0 bases and J gave up 5 bases; unmatched junction bases: 5. CDR3: CASSYSYASGTGELFF. The CDR3 DNA reads as TGTGCCAGCAGTTACTCTTATGCTAGCGGGACCGGGGAGCTGTTTTTT.

This clone came up once. The V and J genes are TRBV14 and TRBJ1-1; D gene unclear. The CDR3 covers 13 residues. Trimming shortened V by 5 bases and J by 3 bases, and 10 bases separated the two germline ends. CDR1 is SGHDN, CDR2 FVKESK, per germline. CDR3 amino acids: CASSEVGDTEAFF. The DNA for the CDR3 is TGTGCCAGCAGCGAGGTCGGGGACACTGAAGCTTTCTTT.

The rearrangement links TRBV14 to TRBJ2-7; D unclear. The CDR3 is 12 residues long. V was clipped by 1 base and J by 6 bases, with 7 bases between them. Per germline, CDR1 SGHDN and CDR2 FVKESK. The CDR3 DNA reads TGTGCCAGCAGCCAAGCCGACTCCGAGCAGTACTTC. Residues: CASSQADSEQYF.

This chain uses TRBV14 with TRBJ1-2; TRBD1 aligns across 7 bases. The junction had 10 bases not matched to a gene; V was cut back by 4 bases and J by 8 bases. The CDR3 totals 14 residues. Germline CDR1 SGHDN, CDR2 FVKESK. The CDR3 DNA is TGTGCCAGCAGCCCCCGACAGGGACATTGGGGCTACACCTTC. It yields the protein CASSPRQGHWGYTF.

This sequence joins TRBV30 and TRBJ2-7; a possible D gene is TRBD2 (6 bases). This CDR3 contains 16 residues. CDR1 and CDR2 (germline): GTSNPN, SVGIG (reference sequence). Trimming pared 2 bases from V and 2 bases from J, leaving 19 bases between. CDR3 amino acids: CAWSTSGPAMTYEQYF. DNA for the CDR3: TGTGCCTGGAGTACAAGCGGGCCAGCGATGACCTACGAGCAGTACTTC.

The V gene is TRBV7-2, the J gene TRBJ2-7; D might be TRBD1 (5 bases). Germline assignment: CDR1 SGHTA and CDR2 FQGNSA. With 5 bases removed from V and 0 bases from J, the gap between germline ends came to 14 bases. The CDR3 extends over 15 amino acids. The CDR3 here is CASSPSTGSSYEQYF. The CDR3 nucleotides are TGTGCCAGCAGCCCATCCACAGGTAGCTCCTACGAGCAGTACTTC.

This chain uses TRBV30 with TRBJ2-7, with unresolved D. Germline CDR1 GTSNPN, CDR2 SVGIG (reference sequence). V shed 0 bases and J shed 7 bases, with 16 bases lying between them. The CDR3 has 14 amino acids. CDR3 in amino acids: CAWSVQAPPVEQYF. CDR3 DNA sequence: TGTGCCTGGAGTGTCCAGGCCCCCCCCGTAGAGCAGTACTTC.

The chain employs TRBV30 and TRBJ2-7; 10 bases are a match to TRBD1. Germline CDR1 and CDR2: GTSNPN and SVGIG (reference sequence). The CDR3 has 15 residues. V dropped 2 bases and J dropped 2; count of bases not matched to a gene: 6. CDR3 residues: CAWSRSGQGAYEQYF. The DNA of the CDR3 is TGTGCCTGGAGTCGATCCGGACAGGGGGCCTACGAGCAGTACTTC.

The J gene is TRBJ2-1, the V gene TRBV6-4; TRBD2 agrees at 9 bases. The CDR3 consists of 15 residues. The V gene's germline CDR1 is MRHNA and CDR2 SNTAGT. Trimming removed 5 bases from V and 5 bases from J; junction bases left unmatched: 7. The DNA for the CDR3 is TGTGCCAGCAGTCAAATAGCGGGGGTGAACAATGAGCAGTTCTTC. It encodes CASSQIAGVNNEQFF.

As for this clone: Other nucleotide sequences from this sample produce the same CDR3. This chain uses TRBV5-1 with TRBJ2-7; TRBD2 matches at 9 bases. CDR1 and CDR2 (germline): SGHRS, YFSETQ. After removal of 4 bases from V and 4 bases from J, the junction contained 3 bases not matched to a gene. The CDR3 is made up of 13 amino acids. CDR3 bases: TGCGCCAGCAGCCCCGGACTAGCGTACGAGCAGTACTTC. Translation: CASSPGLAYEQYF.

This chain uses TRBV4-1 with TRBJ2-3, with 12 bases that match TRBD2. The CDR3 runs to 18 residues. Per the germline V gene, CDR1 is MGHRA and CDR2 is YSYEKL. Trimming at V came to 0 bases and at J to 4 bases, leaving 8 bases not matched to a gene. CDR3 protein: CASSQDRPLAGGPDTQYF. The CDR3 nucleotides read TGCGCCAGCAGCCAAGACAGACCCCTAGCGGGAGGGCCAGATACGCAGTATTTT.

This clone is a singleton in its sample. CDR3: CASSNRALISPQHF. CDR3 sequence (DNA): TGTGCCAGCAGCAACAGGGCCCTCATCAGCCCCCAGCATTTT. The chain carries TRBV21-1 and TRBJ1-5; the table's D call, TRBD1, was not checked against the DNA. TRBV21-1 is designated a pseudogene. The CDR3 length is 14 residues.